This T cell receptor beta chain is drawn from a study of T cells in localized non-small cell lung cancer (dated by TCRdb to the early 2020s). About the investigation overall: The study examined T cell repertoires in roughly 240 patients with early-stage NSCLC and compared tumors with uninvolved tumor-adjacent lungs. A mean age of around 66 years was recorded for the NSCLC patients, of whom some 130 were male and about a hundred were female. The cohort comprised around 250 treatment-naïve NSCLC patients with resected, localized lung tumors. On the study overall, not on this receptor specifically: A median of around 50 of the top 100 tumor clones were detected in paired uninvolved adjacent lung, and 25 to 35 of these tumor clones were also found among the top 100 clones of the paired uninvolved adjacent lung. Higher T cell density in blood was associated with longer overall survival, whereas higher clonality in adjacent lung was associated with shorter survival. Because multi-region sequencing of the tumors was not done, intratumor heterogeneity could not be ruled out. The highest T cell clonality was observed in uninvolved tumor-adjacent lung, where clonality exceeded that of tumor, suggesting that antigenic responses were more focused in uninvolved tumor-adjacent lung. Since the design was exploratory, TCR variables were selected using unadjusted p-values with no false-discovery rate correction.

Details on this clone: Its antigen is unknown. No much larger clonotype is one base removed from it; base qualities were not supplied.

TCR beta CDR3 regions were sequenced from DNA using the immunoSEQ Assay. Turning to the authors' computational methods: To compute T cell density, TCR beta template counts were normalized to usable DNA, which was estimated by amplifying housekeeping genes. Using the preseqR package, richness was estimated by extrapolating to 120,000 templates for tissue samples and 400,000 templates for PBMC samples. Clonality was calculated as one minus Pielou's evenness. Tissue-enriched TCRs were identified by differential abundance testing using productive amino-acid clonotypes, minimum total count 5 and alpha 0.1. The Jaccard Index and the Morisita Overlap Index were used to measure how much the repertoires overlapped between compartments. GLIPH clustered TCR beta CDR3s with public tetramer-defined viral CDR3s; viral motifs required at least three viral sequences plus V-gene enrichment. TCRdb took this table from immuneACCESS and kept in-frame rearrangements with V and J called. Such tables lack part of the clones; where checked against another copy, unresolved V genes explain under half of the gap, and the rest is unexplained. V, J and clone size reflect that table, while D and trimming were determined from the DNA. The sample table shows around 1,700 clones, and about 20% are seen once. The ten most abundant clones make up roughly 13% of the sample.

Uninvolved adjacent lung was taken at least 2 cm from the tumor margin and confirmed free of atypia by two independent pathologists. At diagnosis, peripheral blood, uninvolved tumor-adjacent lung and tumor were collected and stored as a combination of fresh-frozen and FFPE material. Looking up the germline V gene yields CDR1 SGHNT and CDR2 YENEEA. The CDR3 contains 14 residues, cysteine and phenylalanine counted. The kept DNA is CDR3 alone, 42 bases in frame from the first base. The junction carries 11 bases between V and J, which are trimmed by 4 bases and 4 bases respectively. The sequence came from a male donor aged 60 or older with stage III squamous cell lung carcinoma. This specimen was normal lung tissue next to the tumor, taken before any cancer treatment. This receptor chain uses TRBV11-3 and TRBJ2-1; TRBD2 could be the D gene, as 5 bases match. The CDR3 protein: CASSSSRGYNEQFF. The DNA is TGTGCCAGCAGCTCCTCCCGGGGTTACAATGAGCAGTTCTTC.